Each of the 25 T cell receptor beta chains below was sequenced from the same sample in a study of cytomegalovirus exposure and HLA in healthy donors. PCR employed 60 Vbeta and 13 Jbeta primers. TCRdb's table, derived via immunoSEQ multiplex PCR, lists solely in-frame clones and lacks some. The table lists about 170,000 clones, around 80% of them singletons, with less than 2.5% in the top ten. Material for sequencing was PBMCs. The receptors were sampled from a male donor in good health and CMV-seronegative.

In regard to this clone: Other DNA sequences in this sample translate to the same CDR3. The genes are TRBV10-3 and TRBJ1-2; 7 positions match TRBD1. Trimming took 2 bases from V and 7 from J; bases not matched to a gene: 7. The CDR3 has 14 amino acids. Per germline, CDR1 ENHRY and CDR2 SYGVKD. In DNA, the CDR3 is TGTGCCATCAGTGAGGGAACAGGGGTTTCTGGCTACACCTTC. Its translation is CAISEGTGVSGYTF.

Regarding this clone: The sample contains more than one DNA sequence encoding this CDR3. This sequence joins TRBV19 and TRBJ1-5, with D tentatively TRBD1 (5 bases). Germline V gives CDR1 LNHDA, CDR2 SQIVND (reference sequence). The CDR3 covers 15 residues. V was clipped by 6 bases and J by 6 bases, with 18 bases between them. CDR3 loop: CASRPSRGVGQPQHF. CDR3 bases: TGTGCCAGTAGACCTTCTCGGGGGGTAGGTCAGCCCCAGCATTTT.

The CDR3 spells CASSWGGGPYNEQFF. DNA of the CDR3: TGTGCCAGCAGTTGGGGGGGCGGACCCTACAATGAGCAGTTCTTC. The rearrangement joins TRBV2 to TRBJ2-1; possible D gene TRBD2, 7 bases. V was trimmed by 5 bases and J by 2 bases, leaving 13 bases between them. Germline V lookup: CDR1 SNHLY, CDR2 FYNNEI. The CDR3 loop spans 15 amino acids.

The gene calls are TRBV6-1 and TRBJ2-1; TRBD1 is a possible D gene (6 bases). CDR1 is MNHNS, CDR2 SASEGT, per germline. V gave up 6 bases and J gave up 4 bases, with 13 bases separating them. CDR3 length equals 14 residues. This CDR3 reads CASRTGILYNEQFF. In DNA form, the CDR3 reads TGTGCCAGCAGGACAGGTATCCTGTACAATGAGCAGTTCTTC.

The CDR3 coding sequence is TGTGCCAGCAGCCCAGACACGGTAGCCTACGAGCAGTACTTC. Protein sequence: CASSPDTVAYEQYF. The chain combines TRBV14 with TRBJ2-7; no definite D call. Trimming cost V 4 bases and J 2 bases, with 12 bases left between them. The CDR3 contains 14 residues. Looked up from germline, CDR1 is SGHDN and CDR2 is FVKESK.

This clone was seen just once. The chain combines TRBV7-2 with TRBJ2-3, with D possibly being TRBD1 (5 bases). Looked up from germline, CDR1 is SGHTA and CDR2 is FQGNSA. CDR3 size: 14 residues. V shed 5 bases and J shed 3 bases, with 12 bases lying between them. This CDR3 reads CASSLRYRTDTQYF. The CDR3 DNA follows: TGTGCCAGCAGCCTCCGCTACAGGACAGATACGCAGTATTTT.

This clone came up a few times. This chain uses TRBV5-4 with TRBJ2-7; 9 nucleotides line up with TRBD2. Losses at the gene ends were 2 bases for V and 3 bases for J; bases not matched to a gene: 3. The CDR3 covers 14 residues. Germline values: CDR1 SGHNT, CDR2 YYREEE (reference sequence). The CDR3 coding sequence is TGTGCCAGCAGCTTCGGGACTAGCCTCTACGAGCAGTACTTC. Amino acid sequence: CASSFGTSLYEQYF.

The chain uses TRBV19 and TRBJ1-1; D unclear. With 5 bases removed from V and 4 bases from J, the gap between germline ends came to 11 bases. CDR3 length: 13 amino acids. Germline loops: CDR1 LNHDA, CDR2 SQIVND (reference sequence). CDR3 sequence (DNA): TGTGCCAGTAGTCCGGTGGCAGGCACTGAAGCTTTCTTT. Translating gives CASSPVAGTEAFF.

V gene TRBV30 combines with J gene TRBJ1-6; D unresolved. Trimming stripped 1 base from V and 3 bases from J, with 7 bases between. Germline V CDR1 and CDR2: GTSNPN, SVGIG (reference sequence). This CDR3 is 14 amino acids long. CDR3 sequence reads: CAWSAVNYNSPLHF. The CDR3 DNA is TGTGCCTGGAGTGCGGTAAACTATAATTCACCCCTCCACTTT.

The V gene is TRBV4-1, the J gene TRBJ1-6, with 8 bases fitting TRBD1. The germline V gene encodes CDR1 MGHRA and CDR2 YSYEKL. This CDR3 spans 17 amino acids. J gave up 0 bases and V 4 bases, and 5 bases lay outside the gene matches. The CDR3: CASSPRTGSSYNSPLHF. CDR3 bases: TGCGCCAGCAGCCCGAGGACAGGGAGCTCCTATAATTCACCCCTCCACTTT.

The CDR3 sequence is CASSISGVSYNEQFF. Here the CDR3 DNA reads TGTGCCAGTAGTATCAGCGGGGTCTCCTACAATGAGCAGTTCTTC. The V and J genes are TRBV19 and TRBJ2-1, with TRBD2 identical over 7 bases. Germline V gives CDR1 LNHDA, CDR2 SQIVND (reference sequence). The CDR3 has 15 amino acids. The J segment lost 0 bases and the V segment lost 3 bases, leaving 2 bases of the junction unmatched.

This chain connects TRBV5-1 to TRBJ1-1, with 10 bases aligning to TRBD1. This CDR3 region has 15 residues. V lost 1 base to trimming and J lost 4 bases; unmatched junction nucleotides: 4. The germline V gene encodes CDR1 SGHRS and CDR2 YFSETQ. The CDR3 DNA reads as TGCGCCAGCAGCTTGATGGGACAGGGGTCCACTGAAGCTTTCTTT. Its protein product is CASSLMGQGSTEAFF.

Of note for this clone: An end of the junction does not agree with germline; a read error may underlie this. The chain recombines TRBV6-5 with TRBJ1-5; no clear D. The germline V gene encodes CDR1 MNHEY and CDR2 SVGAGI. The CDR3 has 15 residues. CDR3 sequence: CASSDSGGGHQPQHF. DNA of the CDR3: TGTGCCAGCAGTGACTCAGGAGGTGGGCATCAGCCCCAGCATTTT.

The V and J genes are TRBV2 and TRBJ1-6; tentative D call: TRBD1 (5 bases). Germline V gives CDR1 SNHLY, CDR2 FYNNEI. The CDR3 is 16 residues long. Trimming left V 3 bases short and J 2 bases short, with 11 bases between. The CDR3 DNA reads as TGTGCCAGCAGTGATGGACAAGTCACCTATAATTCACCCCTCCACTTT. It codes for CASSDGQVTYNSPLHF.

As for this clone: A read error may account for a junction end that differs from germline. This chain connects TRBV7-7 to TRBJ1-1; tentatively, D is TRBD1 (6 bases). The CDR3 consists of 13 residues. Germline-derived CDR1 and CDR2 are SSHAT and FNYEAQ (reference sequence). The CDR3 region has the DNA TGTGCTAGCAGCCCCGCAGGGGACACTGAAGCTTTCTTT. This translates into CASSPAGDTEAFF.

This clone was observed once. V gene TRBV10-1 combines with J gene TRBJ2-6; tentative D call: TRBD2 (6 bases). The V and J ends lost 10 bases and 0 bases respectively, with 22 bases between them. This CDR3 is built from 18 residues. Germline V CDR1 and CDR2: WNHNN, SYGVQD (reference sequence). This CDR3 is CATSEGRLGSSGANVLTF. The CDR3 bases are TGCGCCACCTCGGAGGGCCGCCTCGGAAGCTCTGGGGCCAACGTCCTGACTTTC.

The chain combines TRBV27 with TRBJ1-6; a possible D gene is TRBD1 (5 bases). CDR1 and CDR2 from the germline V gene are MNHEY and SMNVEV (reference sequence). V was trimmed by 1 base and J by 6 bases, leaving 10 bases between them. This CDR3 is built from 15 residues. The CDR3 here is CASSLYGGFNSPLHF. DNA of the CDR3: TGTGCCAGCAGTTTATATGGGGGGTTTAATTCACCCCTCCACTTT.

V and J are TRBV10-2 and TRBJ2-7; D perhaps matches TRBD2 (6 bases). The V end lost 0 bases, the J end lost 5 bases, and 29 bases lay between the germline ends. Germline V gene sequence: CDR1 WSHSY, CDR2 SAAADI. This CDR3 is built from 20 residues. CDR3: CASSESRISPHWRGDNEQYF. DNA of the CDR3: TGCGCCAGCAGTGAGTCGAGAATATCTCCGCATTGGCGGGGTGACAACGAGCAGTACTTC.

J is TRBJ1-5 and V is TRBV10-3, with D uncertain. Deletions cut 2 bases from V and 1 base from J, with 6 bases between. The CDR3 extends over 14 amino acids. Germline CDR1 is ENHRY and CDR2 is SYGVKD. The CDR3 nucleotides are TGTGCCATCAGTGAGGGGCAGAGCAATCAGCCCCAGCATTTT. Protein product: CAISEGQSNQPQHF.

The rearrangement links TRBV7-7 to TRBJ2-3; D call uncertain. The CDR3 has 14 amino acids. The V end was cut by 1 base, the J end by 5 bases, with 10 bases between. Per the germline V gene, CDR1 is SSHAT and CDR2 is FNYEAQ (reference sequence). The CDR3 region is CASSLGLTGDTQYF. The CDR3 coding sequence is TGTGCCAGCAGCTTAGGGCTCACGGGAGATACGCAGTATTTT.

V is TRBV7-9 and J is TRBJ2-1; 8 positions agree with TRBD2. J lost 9 bases, V lost 6 bases, and 10 bases had no gene match. The V gene's germline CDR1 is SEHNR and CDR2 FQNEAQ (reference sequence). This CDR3 comprises 14 residues. The CDR3 reads CASRRGGGPVEQFF. In DNA, the CDR3 is TGTGCCAGCAGAAGAGGCGGGGGGCCCGTTGAGCAGTTCTTC.

The rearrangement joins TRBV19 to TRBJ1-2, with a possible D match to TRBD1 (5 bases). V lost 3 bases to trimming and J lost 8 bases, with 10 bases between them. The germline CDR1 and CDR2 sequences are LNHDA and SQIVND (reference sequence). This CDR3 has 12 residues. This CDR3 reads CASSIGGGGYTF. CDR3 DNA: TGTGCCAGTAGTATCGGGGGAGGCGGCTACACCTTC.

This chain joins TRBV2 and TRBJ2-7; 13 bases match TRBD2. Trimming took 4 bases from V and 4 from J; bases not matched to a gene: 4. CDR1 and CDR2 (germline): SNHLY, FYNNEI. CDR3 length: 15 amino acids. CDR3 residues: CASSGLAGGKYEQYF. In DNA, the CDR3 is TGTGCCAGCAGTGGACTAGCGGGGGGCAAGTACGAGCAGTACTTC.

The chain carries TRBV27 and TRBJ1-2; TRBD1 aligns across 7 bases. Losses at the gene ends were 6 bases for V and 4 bases for J; bases not matched to a gene: 8. CDR3 length: 14 residues. Germline CDR1 reads MNHEY; CDR2 reads SMNVEV (reference sequence). The DNA of the CDR3 is TGTGCCAGCAGCCGACGACAGGGCCTCTATGGCTACACCTTC. Translation: CASSRRQGLYGYTF.

The rearrangement joins TRBV10-1 to TRBJ2-5, with D uncertain. Germline-derived CDR1 and CDR2 are WNHNN and SYGVQD (reference sequence). The V end lost 0 bases, the J end lost 7 bases, and 9 bases lay between the germline ends. The CDR3 consists of 13 residues. The CDR3 DNA is TGCGCCAGCAGTGAGTCGATCGGGTGGACCCAGTACTTC. Amino acid sequence: CASSESIGWTQYF.